The subject of this entry is one T cell receptor (beta chain). Its target is not known. A junction end diverges from the germline sequence, so it may reflect a read error. 60 Vbeta and 13 Jbeta primers were used in PCR. Repertoires were generated with immunoSEQ multiplex PCR, while TCRdb's copy carries only in-frame clones and drops some. The sample consists of 150,000 to 200,000 clones, 75% to 85% of them appearing once. This sample is drawn from a study of cytomegalovirus exposure and HLA in healthy donors. Study outcomes and limitations: For most TCR sequences rarity was the rule, although some public TCRs occurred in many donors. An observed cluster of highly shared sequence variants was recorded as a likely sequencing artifact. The productive fraction for most TCR beta V segments was about 87% or about 30% in an earlier analysis. Most CMV-associated TCR beta chains were later found to appear HLA-restricted.

The CDR3 spans 14 residues. Germline CDR1 reads MNHEY; CDR2 reads SVGAGI. The sample consisted of PBMCs. The clonotype originates from a girl aged 2-10 years in good health and CMV-seropositive. V gene TRBV6-5 combines with J gene TRBJ2-7; 7 positions agree with TRBD2. The CDR3 region is CASSYKGAGAPLGF. The CDR3 DNA sequence: TGTGCCAGCAGTTACAAAGGGGCGGGAGCTCCCCTGGGTTTC.